One T cell receptor (beta chain) is described in this entry. This specimen comes from a study of blood T cell repertoires in COVID-19. Turning to the study itself: Samples taken during acute and convalescent COVID-19 were collected in the United States, Italy and Spain. T cells, B-cell-depleted T cells, or PBMCs provided the cDNA or gDNA that served as material.

V was shortened by 0 bases and J by 3 bases, with 15 bases between the two germline ends. The germline gives CDR1 LGHNA, CDR2 YSLEER. The CDR3 covers 16 residues. In the source study's methods: For nucleated cells, counts were estimated from reference gene primer amplification. Sequenced by immunoSEQ multiplex PCR; TCRdb stores in-frame clones only, minus some. V, J and clone size are those of that table, while D and trimming were read from the DNA. This table has some 200,000 clones, roughly 88% appearing once. This chain uses TRBV4-3 with TRBJ2-7, with D possibly TRBD1 on 6 matching bases. Sequenced input: peripheral blood. The receptor was derived from a woman in her 40s who had recovered from COVID-19. This CDR3 reads CASSQDPQGRGYEQYF. The CDR3 DNA reads TGCGCCAGCAGCCAAGACCCACAGGGTCGAGGCTACGAGCAGTACTTC.